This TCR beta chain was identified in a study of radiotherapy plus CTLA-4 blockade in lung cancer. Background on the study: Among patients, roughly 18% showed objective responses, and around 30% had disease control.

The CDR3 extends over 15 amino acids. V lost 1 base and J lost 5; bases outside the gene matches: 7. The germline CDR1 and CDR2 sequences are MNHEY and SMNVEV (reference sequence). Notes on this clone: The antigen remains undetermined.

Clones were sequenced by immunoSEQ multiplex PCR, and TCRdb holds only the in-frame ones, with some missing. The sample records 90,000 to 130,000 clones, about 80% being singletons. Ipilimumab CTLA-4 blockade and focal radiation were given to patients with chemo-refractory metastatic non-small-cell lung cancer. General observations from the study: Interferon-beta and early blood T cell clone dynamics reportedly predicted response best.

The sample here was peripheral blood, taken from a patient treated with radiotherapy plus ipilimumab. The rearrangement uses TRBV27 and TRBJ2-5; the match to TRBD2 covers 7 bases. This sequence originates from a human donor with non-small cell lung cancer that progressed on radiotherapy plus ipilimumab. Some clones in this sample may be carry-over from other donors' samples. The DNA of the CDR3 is TGTGCCAGCAGTTTATGGTCGGGGGGTTTGGAGACCCAGTACTTC. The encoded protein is CASSLWSGGLETQYF.